The rows below give T cell receptor beta chains drawn from one sample of a study of blood T cell repertoires in COVID-19. The assay was immunoSEQ multiplex PCR, and TCRdb's table has in-frame clones only and misses some. The sample includes about 180,000 clones, approximately 88% of them seen just once. Input material: peripheral blood. The receptor set was obtained from a woman in her thirties or forties with COVID-19, enrolled during active disease. CDR3s include the opening cysteine and the closing phenylalanine or tryptophan. Fields, in order: V gene, J gene, CDR3 protein.

v_call: TRBV7-3; j_call: TRBJ1-1; cdr3_aa: CASSPTGYNTEAFF
v_call: TRBV20-1; j_call: TRBJ2-7; cdr3_aa: CSAGTDEQYF
v_call: TRBV6-2/TRBV6-3; j_call: TRBJ1-1; cdr3_aa: CASSYWTSTANTEAFF
v_call: TRBV21-1; j_call: TRBJ2-7; cdr3_aa: CASTFDRGTYEQYF
v_call: TRBV19; j_call: TRBJ1-5; cdr3_aa: CASSIRDTNQPQHF
v_call: TRBV6-2/TRBV6-3; j_call: TRBJ2-1; cdr3_aa: CASSYWAGQGTYNEQFF
v_call: TRBV7-9; j_call: TRBJ2-5; cdr3_aa: CASSLARGAGGVNGETQYF
v_call: TRBV18; j_call: TRBJ2-7; cdr3_aa: CASSPPGLAGPHEQYF
v_call: TRBV7-7; j_call: TRBJ2-5; cdr3_aa: CASSPSGIGKTQYF
v_call: TRBV7-9; j_call: TRBJ1-4; cdr3_aa: CASSLGNRATNEKLFF
v_call: TRBV6-1; j_call: TRBJ2-7; cdr3_aa: CASSEGAGTTYEQYF
v_call: TRBV6-5; j_call: TRBJ1-1; cdr3_aa: CASSPPGRTEAFF
v_call: TRBV5-8; j_call: TRBJ2-7; cdr3_aa: CASSLVGGEQYF
v_call: TRBV9; j_call: TRBJ1-3; cdr3_aa: CASSVELSGTGANTIYF
v_call: TRBV5-6; j_call: TRBJ1-5; cdr3_aa: CASSLRGRVNQPQHF
v_call: TRBV28; j_call: TRBJ2-7; cdr3_aa: CASSPSGQINYEQYF
v_call: TRBV28; j_call: TRBJ2-3; cdr3_aa: CASSLRASGVDTQYF
v_call: TRBV9; j_call: TRBJ1-1; cdr3_aa: CASTRRTGGNTEAFF
v_call: TRBV28; j_call: TRBJ2-1; cdr3_aa: CASGSRGRSYNEQFF
v_call: TRBV10-1; j_call: TRBJ2-7; cdr3_aa: CASSPQGYEQYF
v_call: TRBV18; j_call: TRBJ1-3; cdr3_aa: CASSSGQLNTIYF
v_call: TRBV10-3; j_call: TRBJ2-4; cdr3_aa: CAISDDSYLAKNIQYF
v_call: TRBV24-1; j_call: TRBJ2-3; cdr3_aa: CATSDSREVPPDTQYF
v_call: TRBV2; j_call: TRBJ2-7; cdr3_aa: CASSERDRGVF
v_call: TRBV4-1; j_call: TRBJ2-1; cdr3_aa: CASSQDTRHRSSKQFF
v_call: TRBV19; j_call: TRBJ1-1; cdr3_aa: CASKTLLEAFF
v_call: TRBV2; j_call: TRBJ1-2; cdr3_aa: CASTQRSERGRGYTF
v_call: TRBV6-5; j_call: TRBJ1-1; cdr3_aa: CASSYGTTAEAFF
v_call: TRBV9; j_call: TRBJ1-3; cdr3_aa: CASSSRTGKGGNTIYF
v_call: TRBV3-1/TRBV3-2; j_call: TRBJ1-1; cdr3_aa: CASSSRDRPNTEAFF
v_call: TRBV6-4; j_call: TRBJ2-1; cdr3_aa: CASSDLAGSYNEQFF
v_call: TRBV18; j_call: TRBJ2-3; cdr3_aa: CASSPVAGGTDTQYF
v_call: TRBV3-1/TRBV3-2; j_call: TRBJ1-2; cdr3_aa: CASSPRGQYSLNYGYTF
v_call: TRBV6-5; j_call: TRBJ1-5; cdr3_aa: CASHTWPQHF
v_call: TRBV10-3; j_call: TRBJ2-2; cdr3_aa: CAISVFRRDRGTGELFF
v_call: TRBV18; j_call: TRBJ1-5; cdr3_aa: CASSPTGKVVDNQPQHF
v_call: TRBV5-4; j_call: TRBJ2-1; cdr3_aa: CASSLSRGVYNEQFF
v_call: TRBV5-4; j_call: TRBJ1-2; cdr3_aa: CASSLNRDSPNYGYTF
v_call: TRBV11-1; j_call: TRBJ1-3; cdr3_aa: CASSRDGISSGNTIYF
v_call: TRBV6-4; j_call: TRBJ2-2; cdr3_aa: CASRPTGRTGELFF
v_call: TRBV28; j_call: TRBJ2-7; cdr3_aa: CASSWTSVYEQYF
v_call: TRBV15; j_call: TRBJ1-2; cdr3_aa: CATSHNDRENYGYTF
v_call: TRBV5-1; j_call: TRBJ1-4; cdr3_aa: CASSLASGATNEKLFF
v_call: TRBV10-3; j_call: TRBJ1-2; cdr3_aa: CAISLDRGSYGYTF
v_call: TRBV2; j_call: TRBJ2-2; cdr3_aa: CASSEDRSGLNTGELFF